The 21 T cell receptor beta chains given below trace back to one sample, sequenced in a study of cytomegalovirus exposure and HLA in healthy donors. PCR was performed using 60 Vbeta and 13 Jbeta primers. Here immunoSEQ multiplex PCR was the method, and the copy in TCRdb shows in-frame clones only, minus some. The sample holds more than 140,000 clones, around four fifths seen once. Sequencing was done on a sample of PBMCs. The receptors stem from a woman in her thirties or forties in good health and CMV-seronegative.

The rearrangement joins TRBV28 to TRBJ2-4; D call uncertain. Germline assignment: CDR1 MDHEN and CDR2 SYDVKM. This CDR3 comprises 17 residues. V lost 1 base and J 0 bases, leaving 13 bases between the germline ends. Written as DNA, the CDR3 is TGTGCCAGCAGTTTATCGGTTCTGAAAATAGCCAAAAACATTCAGTACTTC. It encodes CASSLSVLKIAKNIQYF.

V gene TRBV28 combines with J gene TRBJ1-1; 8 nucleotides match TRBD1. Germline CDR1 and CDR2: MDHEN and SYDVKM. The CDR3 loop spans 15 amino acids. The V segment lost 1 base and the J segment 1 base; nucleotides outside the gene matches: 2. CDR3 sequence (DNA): TGTGCCAGCAGTTTATTCACAGGGGGGAACACTGAAGCTTTCTTT. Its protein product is CASSLFTGGNTEAFF. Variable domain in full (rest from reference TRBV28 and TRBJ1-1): DVKVTQSSRYLVKRTGEKVFLECVQDMDHENMFWYRQDPGLGLRLIYFSYDVKMKEKGDIPEGYSVSREKKERFSLILESASTNQTSMYLCASSLFTGGNTEAFFGQGTRLTVV.

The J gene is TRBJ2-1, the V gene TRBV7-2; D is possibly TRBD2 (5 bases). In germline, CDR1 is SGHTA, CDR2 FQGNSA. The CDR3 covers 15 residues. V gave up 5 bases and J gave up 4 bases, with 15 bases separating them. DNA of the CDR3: TGTGCCAGCAGCCCTAGGACCGGAGGTTACAATGAGCAGTTCTTC. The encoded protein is CASSPRTGGYNEQFF.

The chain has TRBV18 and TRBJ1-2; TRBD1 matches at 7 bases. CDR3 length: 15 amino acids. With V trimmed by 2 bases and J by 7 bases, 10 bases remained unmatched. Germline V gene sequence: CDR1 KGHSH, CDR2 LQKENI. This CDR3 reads CASSPSQGEGLGYTF. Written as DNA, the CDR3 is TGTGCCAGCTCACCAAGCCAGGGGGAAGGTCTTGGCTACACCTTC.

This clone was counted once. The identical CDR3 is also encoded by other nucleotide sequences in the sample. Here the CDR3 reads CASSQEGSSYEQYF. DNA for the CDR3: TGCGCCAGCAGCCAAGAGGGGAGCTCCTACGAGCAGTACTTC. The chain carries TRBV4-3 and TRBJ2-7; the D gene is possibly TRBD2 (5 bases). This CDR3 region has 14 residues. V was shortened by 0 bases and J by 0 bases, with 6 bases between the two germline ends. The germline gives CDR1 LGHNA, CDR2 YSLEER.

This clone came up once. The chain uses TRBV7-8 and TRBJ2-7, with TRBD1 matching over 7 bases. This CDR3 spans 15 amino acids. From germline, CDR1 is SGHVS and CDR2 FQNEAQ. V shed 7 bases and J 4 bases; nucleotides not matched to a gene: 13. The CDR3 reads CASTQQGHNVYEQYF. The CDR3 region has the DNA TGTGCCAGCACCCAACAGGGGCACAACGTTTACGAGCAGTACTTC.

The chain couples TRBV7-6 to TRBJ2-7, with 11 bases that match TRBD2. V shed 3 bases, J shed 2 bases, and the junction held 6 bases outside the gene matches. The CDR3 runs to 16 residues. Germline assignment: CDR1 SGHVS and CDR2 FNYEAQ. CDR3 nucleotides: TGTGCCAGCAGCTTTTCTTCTAGCGGGGGGCCCTACGAGCAGTACTTC. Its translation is CASSFSSSGGPYEQYF.

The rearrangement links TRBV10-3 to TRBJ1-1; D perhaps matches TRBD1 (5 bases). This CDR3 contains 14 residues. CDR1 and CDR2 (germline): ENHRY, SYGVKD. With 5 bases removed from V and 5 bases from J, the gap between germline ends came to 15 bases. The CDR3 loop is CAISPGIGRTEAFF. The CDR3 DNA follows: TGTGCCATCAGTCCAGGGATAGGGCGGACTGAAGCTTTCTTT.

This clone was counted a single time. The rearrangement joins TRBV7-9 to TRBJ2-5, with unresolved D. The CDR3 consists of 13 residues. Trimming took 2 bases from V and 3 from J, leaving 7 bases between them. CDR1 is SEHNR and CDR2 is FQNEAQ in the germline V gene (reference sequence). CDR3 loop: CASSLRREETQYF. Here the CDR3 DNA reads TGTGCCAGCAGCTTAAGACGGGAAGAGACCCAGTACTTC. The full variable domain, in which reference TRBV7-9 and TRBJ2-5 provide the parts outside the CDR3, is DTGVSQNPRHKITKRGQNVTFRCDPISEHNRLYWYRQTLGQGPEFLTYFQNEAQLEKSRLLSDRFSAERPKGSFSTLEIQRTEQGDSAMYLCASSLRREETQYFGPGTRLLVL.

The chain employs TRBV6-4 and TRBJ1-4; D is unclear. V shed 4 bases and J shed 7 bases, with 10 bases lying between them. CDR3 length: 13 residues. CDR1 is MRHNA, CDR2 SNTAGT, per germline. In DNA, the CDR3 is TGTGCCAGCAGTGCCCCCCAGGTTGAAAAACTGTTTTTT. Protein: CASSAPQVEKLFF.

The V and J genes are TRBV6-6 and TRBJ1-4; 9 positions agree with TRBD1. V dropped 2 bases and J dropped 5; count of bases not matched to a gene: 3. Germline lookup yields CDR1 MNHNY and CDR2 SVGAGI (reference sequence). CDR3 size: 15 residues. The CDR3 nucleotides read TGTGCCAGCAGTTACACCGGGACAGGGAATGAAAAACTGTTTTTT. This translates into CASSYTGTGNEKLFF.

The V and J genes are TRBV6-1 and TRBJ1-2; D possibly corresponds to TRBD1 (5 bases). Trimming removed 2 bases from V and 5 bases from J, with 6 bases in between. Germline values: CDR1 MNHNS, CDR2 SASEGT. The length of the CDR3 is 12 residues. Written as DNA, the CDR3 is TGTGCCAGCAGTGAACCAGGGTATGGCTACACCTTC. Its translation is CASSEPGYGYTF.

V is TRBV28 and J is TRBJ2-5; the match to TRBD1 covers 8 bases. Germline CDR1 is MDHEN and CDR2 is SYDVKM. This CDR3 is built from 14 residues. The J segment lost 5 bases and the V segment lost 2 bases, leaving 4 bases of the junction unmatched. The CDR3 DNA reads TGTGCCAGCAGTTTAACAGGGGGGTGGGAGACCCAGTACTTC. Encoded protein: CASSLTGGWETQYF. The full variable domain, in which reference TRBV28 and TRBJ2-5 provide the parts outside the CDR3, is DVKVTQSSRYLVKRTGEKVFLECVQDMDHENMFWYRQDPGLGLRLIYFSYDVKMKEKGDIPEGYSVSREKKERFSLILESASTNQTSMYLCASSLTGGWETQYFGPGTRLLVL.

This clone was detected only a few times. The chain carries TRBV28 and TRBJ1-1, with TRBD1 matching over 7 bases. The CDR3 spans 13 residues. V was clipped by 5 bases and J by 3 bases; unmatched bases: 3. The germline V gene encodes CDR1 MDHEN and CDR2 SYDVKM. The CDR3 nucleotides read TGTGCCAGCAGTAAACAGGGGTACACTGAAGCTTTCTTT. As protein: CASSKQGYTEAFF.

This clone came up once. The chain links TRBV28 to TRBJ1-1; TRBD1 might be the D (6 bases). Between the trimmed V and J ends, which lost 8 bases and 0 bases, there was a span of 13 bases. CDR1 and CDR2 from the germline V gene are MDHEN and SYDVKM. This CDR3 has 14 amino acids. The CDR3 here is CASGPGDMNTEAFF. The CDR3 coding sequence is TGTGCCAGCGGTCCTGGGGACATGAACACTGAAGCTTTCTTT.

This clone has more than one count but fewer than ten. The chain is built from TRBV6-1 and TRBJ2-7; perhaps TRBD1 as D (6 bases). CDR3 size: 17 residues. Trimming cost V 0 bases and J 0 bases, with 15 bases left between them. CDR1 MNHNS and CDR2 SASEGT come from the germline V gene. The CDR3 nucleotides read TGTGCCAGCAGTGAAGCTTACCACAGGGTCACCTCCTACGAGCAGTACTTC. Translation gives CASSEAYHRVTSYEQYF.

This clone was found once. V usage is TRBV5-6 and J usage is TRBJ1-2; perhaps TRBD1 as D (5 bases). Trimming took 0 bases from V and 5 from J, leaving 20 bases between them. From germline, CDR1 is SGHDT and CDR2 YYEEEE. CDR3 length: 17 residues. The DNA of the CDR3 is TGTGCCAGCAGCTTGGAGGGGATGATCGGACGCTCTTATGGCTACACCTTC. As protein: CASSLEGMIGRSYGYTF.

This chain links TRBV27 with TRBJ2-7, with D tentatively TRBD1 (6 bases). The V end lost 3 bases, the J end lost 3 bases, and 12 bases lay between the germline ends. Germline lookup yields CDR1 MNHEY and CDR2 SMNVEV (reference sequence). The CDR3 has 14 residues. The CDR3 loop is CASSFQGFLYEQYF. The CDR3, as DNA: TGTGCCAGCAGTTTTCAGGGGTTCCTCTACGAGCAGTACTTC.

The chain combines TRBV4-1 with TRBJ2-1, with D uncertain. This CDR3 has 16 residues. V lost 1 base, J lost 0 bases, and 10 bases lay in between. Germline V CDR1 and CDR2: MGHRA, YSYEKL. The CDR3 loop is CASSQGLISSYNEQFF. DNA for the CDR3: TGCGCCAGCAGCCAAGGTCTGATTAGCTCCTACAATGAGCAGTTCTTC.

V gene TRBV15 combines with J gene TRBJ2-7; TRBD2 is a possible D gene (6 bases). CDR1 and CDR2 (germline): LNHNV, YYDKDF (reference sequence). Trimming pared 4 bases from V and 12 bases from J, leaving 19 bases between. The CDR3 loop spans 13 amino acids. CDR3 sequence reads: CATSNLGGDVLYF. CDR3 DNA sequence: TGTGCCACCAGCAATCTCGGGGGAGATGTGTTGTACTTC.

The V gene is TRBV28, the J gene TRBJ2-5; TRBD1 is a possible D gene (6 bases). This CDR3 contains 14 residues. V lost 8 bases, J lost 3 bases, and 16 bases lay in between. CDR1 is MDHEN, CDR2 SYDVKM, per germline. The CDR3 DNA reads TGTGCCAGCGATACTTCCGGGACAAAAGAGACCCAGTACTTC. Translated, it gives CASDTSGTKETQYF.